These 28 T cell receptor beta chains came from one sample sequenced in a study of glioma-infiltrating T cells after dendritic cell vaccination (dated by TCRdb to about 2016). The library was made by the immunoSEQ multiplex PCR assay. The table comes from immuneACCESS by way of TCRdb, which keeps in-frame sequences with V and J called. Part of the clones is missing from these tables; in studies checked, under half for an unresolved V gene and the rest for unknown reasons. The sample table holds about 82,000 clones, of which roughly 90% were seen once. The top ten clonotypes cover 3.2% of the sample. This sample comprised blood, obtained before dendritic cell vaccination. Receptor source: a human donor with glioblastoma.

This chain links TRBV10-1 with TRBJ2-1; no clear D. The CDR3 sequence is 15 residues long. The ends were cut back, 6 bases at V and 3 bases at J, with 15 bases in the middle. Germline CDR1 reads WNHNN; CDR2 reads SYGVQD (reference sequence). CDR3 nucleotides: TGCGCCAGCAGCCCCGACACCCTACTCTACAATGAGCAGTTCTTC. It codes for CASSPDTLLYNEQFF.

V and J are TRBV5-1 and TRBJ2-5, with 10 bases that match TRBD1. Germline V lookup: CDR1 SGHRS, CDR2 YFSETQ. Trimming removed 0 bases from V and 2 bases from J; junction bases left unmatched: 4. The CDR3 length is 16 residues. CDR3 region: CASSLGTGGGQETQYF. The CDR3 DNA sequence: TGCGCCAGCAGCTTGGGGACAGGGGGAGGACAAGAGACCCAGTACTTC.

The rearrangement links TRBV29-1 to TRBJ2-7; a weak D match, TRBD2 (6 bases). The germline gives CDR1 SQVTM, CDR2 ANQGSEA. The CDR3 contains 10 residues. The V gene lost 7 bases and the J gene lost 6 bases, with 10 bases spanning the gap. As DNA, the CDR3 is TGCAGCGGGCCCGGGGGCGAGCAGTACTTC. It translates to CSGPGGEQYF.

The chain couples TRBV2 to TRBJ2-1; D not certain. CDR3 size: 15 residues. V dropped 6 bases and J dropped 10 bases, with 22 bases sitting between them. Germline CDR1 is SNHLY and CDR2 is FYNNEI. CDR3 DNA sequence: TGTGCCAGCAGCGAGGCCCCCGTGAGGTACGGGGAGCAGTTCTTC. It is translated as CASSEAPVRYGEQFF.

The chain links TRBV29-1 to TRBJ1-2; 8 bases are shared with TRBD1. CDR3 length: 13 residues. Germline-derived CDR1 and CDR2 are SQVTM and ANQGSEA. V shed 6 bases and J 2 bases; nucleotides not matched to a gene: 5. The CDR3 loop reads CSVPNRGNYGYTF. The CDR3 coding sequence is TGCAGCGTACCTAACAGGGGGAACTATGGCTACACCTTC.

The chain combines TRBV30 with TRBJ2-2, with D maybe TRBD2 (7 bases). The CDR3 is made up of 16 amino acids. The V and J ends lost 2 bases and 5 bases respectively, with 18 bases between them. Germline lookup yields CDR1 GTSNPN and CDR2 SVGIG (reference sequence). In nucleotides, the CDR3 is TGTGCCTGGAGTCAGGAGAGGGGGGGGAGGACCGGGGAGCTGTTTTTT. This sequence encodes CAWSQERGGRTGELFF.

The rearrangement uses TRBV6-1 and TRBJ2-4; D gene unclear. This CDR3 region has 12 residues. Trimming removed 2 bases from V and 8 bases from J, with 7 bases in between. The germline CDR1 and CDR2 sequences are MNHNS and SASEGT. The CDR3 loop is CASSEPPDIQYF. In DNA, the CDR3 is TGTGCCAGCAGTGAACCCCCCGACATTCAGTACTTC.

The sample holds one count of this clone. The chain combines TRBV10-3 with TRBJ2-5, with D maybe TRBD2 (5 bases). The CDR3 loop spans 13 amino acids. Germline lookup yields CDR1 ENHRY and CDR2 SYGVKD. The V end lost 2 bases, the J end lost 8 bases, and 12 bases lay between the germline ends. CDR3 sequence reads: CAISEMRDETQYF. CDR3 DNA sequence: TGTGCCATCAGTGAGATGAGGGATGAAACCCAGTACTTC.

CDR3 amino acids: CASSRDRNTEAFF. CDR3 in DNA: TGTGCCTCATCCAGGGACAGGAACACTGAAGCTTTCTTT. The V and J genes are TRBV10-3 and TRBJ1-1; 7 bases are shared with TRBD1. V shed 11 bases and J 1 base; nucleotides not matched to a gene: 7. Germline CDR1 reads ENHRY; CDR2 reads SYGVKD. The CDR3 is 13 residues long.

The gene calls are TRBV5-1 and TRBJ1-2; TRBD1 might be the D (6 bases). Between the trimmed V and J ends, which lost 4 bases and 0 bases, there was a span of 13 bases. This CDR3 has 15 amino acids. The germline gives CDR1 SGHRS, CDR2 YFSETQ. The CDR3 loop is CASSPQQGTNYGYTF. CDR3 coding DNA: TGCGCCAGCAGCCCCCAACAGGGAACTAACTATGGCTACACCTTC.

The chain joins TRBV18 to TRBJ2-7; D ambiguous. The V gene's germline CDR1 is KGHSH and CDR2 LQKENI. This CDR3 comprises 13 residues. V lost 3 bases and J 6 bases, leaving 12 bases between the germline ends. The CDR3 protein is CASSPPRSGEQYF. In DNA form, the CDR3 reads TGTGCCAGCTCACCGCCCCGATCAGGCGAGCAGTACTTC.

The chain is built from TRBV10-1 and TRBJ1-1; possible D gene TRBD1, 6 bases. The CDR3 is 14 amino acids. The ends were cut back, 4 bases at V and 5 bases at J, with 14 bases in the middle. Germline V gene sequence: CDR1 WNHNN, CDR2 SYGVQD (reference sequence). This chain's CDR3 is CASSASRGQTEAFF. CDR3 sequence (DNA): TGCGCCAGCAGTGCTAGCAGGGGTCAAACTGAAGCTTTCTTT.

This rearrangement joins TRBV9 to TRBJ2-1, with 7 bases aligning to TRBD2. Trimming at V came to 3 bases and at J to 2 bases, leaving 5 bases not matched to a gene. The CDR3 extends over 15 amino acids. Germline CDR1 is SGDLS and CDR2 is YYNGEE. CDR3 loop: CASSASGSTYNEQFF. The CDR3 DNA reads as TGTGCCAGCAGCGCTAGCGGTTCTACCTACAATGAGCAGTTCTTC.

The CDR3 nucleotides are TGTGCCAGCAGTTTATTCGGGGGGGATTTCACCGGGGAGCTGTTTTTT. Amino acids: CASSLFGGDFTGELFF. This chain joins TRBV27 and TRBJ2-2; the match to TRBD2 covers 8 bases. Germline V gives CDR1 MNHEY, CDR2 SMNVEV (reference sequence). The V and J ends lost 1 base and 4 bases, in that order; junction bases with no gene match: 5. The CDR3 has 16 residues.

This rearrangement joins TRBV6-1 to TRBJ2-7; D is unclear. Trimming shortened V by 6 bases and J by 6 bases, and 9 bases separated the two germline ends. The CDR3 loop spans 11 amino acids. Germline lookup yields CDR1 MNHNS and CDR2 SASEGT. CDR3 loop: CASRVALEQYF. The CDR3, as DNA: TGTGCCAGCAGGGTAGCCCTCGAGCAGTACTTC.

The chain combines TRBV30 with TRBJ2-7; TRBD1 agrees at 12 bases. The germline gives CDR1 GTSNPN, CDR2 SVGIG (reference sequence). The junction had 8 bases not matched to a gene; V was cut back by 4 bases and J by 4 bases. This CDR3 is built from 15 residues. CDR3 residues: CAWIGPGQGAYEQYF. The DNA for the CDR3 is TGTGCCTGGATAGGCCCGGGACAGGGGGCGTACGAGCAGTACTTC.

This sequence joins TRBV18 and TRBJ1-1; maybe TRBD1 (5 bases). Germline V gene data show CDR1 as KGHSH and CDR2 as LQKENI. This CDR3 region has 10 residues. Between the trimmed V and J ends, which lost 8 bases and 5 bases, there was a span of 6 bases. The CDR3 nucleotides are TGTGCCAGCCGGGGGACTGAAGCTTTCTTT. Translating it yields CASRGTEAFF.

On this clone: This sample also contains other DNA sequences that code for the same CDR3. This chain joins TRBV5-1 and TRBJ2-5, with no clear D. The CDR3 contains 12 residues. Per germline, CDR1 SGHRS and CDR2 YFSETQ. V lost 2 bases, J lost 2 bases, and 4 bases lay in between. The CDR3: CASSLRQETQYF. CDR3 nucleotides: TGCGCCAGCAGCTTACGGCAAGAGACCCAGTACTTC.

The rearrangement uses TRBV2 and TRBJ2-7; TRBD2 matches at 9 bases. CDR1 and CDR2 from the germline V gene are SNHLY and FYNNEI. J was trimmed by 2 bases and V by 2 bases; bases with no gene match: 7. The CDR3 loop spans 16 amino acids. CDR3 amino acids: CASSEMSGGSPYEQYF. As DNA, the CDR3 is TGTGCCAGCAGTGAAATGAGCGGGGGGTCCCCCTACGAGCAGTACTTC.

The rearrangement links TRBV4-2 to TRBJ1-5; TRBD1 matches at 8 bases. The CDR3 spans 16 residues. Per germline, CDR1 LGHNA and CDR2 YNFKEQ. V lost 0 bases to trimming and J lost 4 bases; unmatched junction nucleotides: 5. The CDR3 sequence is CASSQDWTGLNQPQHF. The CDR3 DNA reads TGTGCCAGCAGCCAAGATTGGACAGGGCTAAATCAGCCCCAGCATTTT.

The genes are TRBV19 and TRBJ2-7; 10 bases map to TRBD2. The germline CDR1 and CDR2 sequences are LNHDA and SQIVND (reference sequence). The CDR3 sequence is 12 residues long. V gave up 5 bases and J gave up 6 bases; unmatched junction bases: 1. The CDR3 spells CASSRTSGEQYF. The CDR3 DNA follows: TGTGCCAGTAGTCGGACTAGCGGCGAGCAGTACTTC.

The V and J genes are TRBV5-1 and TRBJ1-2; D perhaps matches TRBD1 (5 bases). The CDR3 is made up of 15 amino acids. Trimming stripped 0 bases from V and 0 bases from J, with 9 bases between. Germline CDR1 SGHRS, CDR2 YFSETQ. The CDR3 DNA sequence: TGCGCCAGCAGCTTGGCCTTAGGGGCTAACTATGGCTACACCTTC. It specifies CASSLALGANYGYTF.

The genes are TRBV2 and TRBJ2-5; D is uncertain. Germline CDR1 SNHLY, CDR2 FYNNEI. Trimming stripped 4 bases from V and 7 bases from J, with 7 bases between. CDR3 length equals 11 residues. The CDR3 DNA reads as TGTGCCAGCAGTGGTTTGAGGACCCAGTACTTC. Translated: CASSGLRTQYF.

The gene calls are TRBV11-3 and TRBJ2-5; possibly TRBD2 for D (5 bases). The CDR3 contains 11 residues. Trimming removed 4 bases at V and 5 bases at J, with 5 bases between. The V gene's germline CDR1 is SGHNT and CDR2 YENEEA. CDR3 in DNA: TGTGCCAGCAGCTCGGGGGAGACCCAGTACTTC. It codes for CASSSGETQYF.

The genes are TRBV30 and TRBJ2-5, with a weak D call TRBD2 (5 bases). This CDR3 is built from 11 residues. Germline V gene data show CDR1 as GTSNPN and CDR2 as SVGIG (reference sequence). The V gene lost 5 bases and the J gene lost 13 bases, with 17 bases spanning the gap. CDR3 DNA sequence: TGTGCCTGGTCCGAGGGCGGCCCCGCGTACTTC. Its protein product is CAWSEGGPAYF.

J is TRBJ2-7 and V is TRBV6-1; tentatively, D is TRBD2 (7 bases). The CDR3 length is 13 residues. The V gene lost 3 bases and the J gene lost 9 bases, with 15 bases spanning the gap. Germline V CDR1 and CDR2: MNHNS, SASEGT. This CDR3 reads CASSEGEGVRQYF. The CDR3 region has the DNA TGTGCCAGCAGTGAGGGGGAGGGGGTTCGGCAGTACTTC.

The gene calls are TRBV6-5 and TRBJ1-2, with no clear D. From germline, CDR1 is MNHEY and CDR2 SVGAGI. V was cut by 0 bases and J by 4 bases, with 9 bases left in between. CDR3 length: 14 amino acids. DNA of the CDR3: TGTGCCAGCAGTTACTCGCGGGGTGGCTATGGCTACACCTTC. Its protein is CASSYSRGGYGYTF.

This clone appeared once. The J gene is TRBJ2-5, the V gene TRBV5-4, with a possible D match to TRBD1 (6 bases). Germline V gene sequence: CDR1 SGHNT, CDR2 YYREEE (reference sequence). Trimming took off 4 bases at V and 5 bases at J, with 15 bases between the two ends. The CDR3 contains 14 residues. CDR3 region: CASSPRAGVETQYF. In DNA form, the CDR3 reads TGTGCCAGCAGCCCACGGGCAGGGGTTGAGACCCAGTACTTC.